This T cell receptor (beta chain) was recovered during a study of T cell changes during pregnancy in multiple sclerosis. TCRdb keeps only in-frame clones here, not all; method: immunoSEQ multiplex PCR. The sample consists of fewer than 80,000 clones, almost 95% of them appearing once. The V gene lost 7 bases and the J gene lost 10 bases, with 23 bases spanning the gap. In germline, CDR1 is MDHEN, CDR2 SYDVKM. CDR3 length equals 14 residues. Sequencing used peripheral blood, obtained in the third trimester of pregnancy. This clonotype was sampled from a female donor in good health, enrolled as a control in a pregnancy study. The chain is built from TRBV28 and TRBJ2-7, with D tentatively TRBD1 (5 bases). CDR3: CASTPLGRVEPQYF. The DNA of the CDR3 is TGTGCCAGCACCCCTTTGGGGCGAGTTGAGCCACAGTACTTC.